This T cell receptor beta chain emerged from a study of Ad26.COV2.S vaccination and SARS-CoV-2 variants. As for the study in general: Of the COV1001 trial arms, the Ad26.COV2.S arm included the donor.

Overall study results and limits: Substantial breadth was reportedly displayed by spike-specific CD8+ and CD4+ T cell responses after vaccination.

The CDR3 loop spans 16 amino acids. V lost 3 bases and J lost 6; bases outside the gene matches: 11. Germline loops: CDR1 ENHRY, CDR2 SYGVKD. Treatment: around 19 received Ad26.COV2.S at low or high dose, single or two shots; 5 received placebo; per-sample allocation not given. Specimens were obtained on day 63 following the first vaccine or placebo injection. An adult of 18-55 years in Boston served as donor. Vaccination employed an Ad26 vector expressing the Wuhan-strain SARS-CoV-2 spike. TCRdb keeps only in-frame clones here, not all; method: immunoSEQ multiplex PCR. The table lists roughly 350,000 clones, approximately 86% of them singletons. As concerns this clone: Its target is unknown.

This TCR derives from a person between 18 and 59 years old who received the Ad26.COV2.S COVID-19 vaccine or a placebo. J is TRBJ2-7 and V is TRBV10-3; TRBD2 matches at 10 bases. The sequences come from peripheral blood, collected in a trial of Ad26.COV2.S vaccine versus placebo. The CDR3 coding sequence is TGTGCCATCAGTGACGCTCTAGCGGGAGACTCTGGCGAGCAGTACTTC. Its protein is CAISDALAGDSGEQYF.